The 24 T cell receptor beta chains listed next were all sequenced from one sample in a study of shared T cell receptors in the human thymus. Sequenced by immunoSEQ multiplex PCR; TCRdb stores in-frame clones only, minus some. The sample includes some 660,000 clones, over 75% of them seen just once. The same sample was also used in a study of human thymus T cells.

Sequencing was performed on thymocytes. The source is a boy in the first two years of life with a congenital heart defect.

The chain is built from TRBV5-5 and TRBJ2-1; 13 nucleotides line up with TRBD2. Trimming at V came to 4 bases and at J to 0 bases, leaving 4 bases not matched to a gene. The CDR3 has 17 residues. Germline CDR1 and CDR2: SGHKS and YYEKEE (reference sequence). The CDR3 reads CASSPRTSGSSYNEQFF. CDR3 in DNA: TGTGCCAGCAGCCCAAGGACTAGCGGGAGCTCCTACAATGAGCAGTTCTTC.

The V and J genes are TRBV7-9 and TRBJ1-2; 8 bases agree with TRBD1. The CDR3 loop spans 17 amino acids. The trim removed 5 bases at V and 6 bases at J, leaving 17 bases unmatched. Germline V CDR1 and CDR2: SEHNR, FQNEAQ (reference sequence). CDR3 in amino acids: CASSPKGVRQGIDGYTF. CDR3 nucleotide sequence: TGTGCCAGCAGCCCTAAAGGGGTTAGACAGGGGATTGATGGCTACACCTTC. The whole variable domain, filled in from reference TRBV7-9 and TRBJ1-2, reads DTGVSQNPRHKITKRGQNVTFRCDPISEHNRLYWYRQTLGQGPEFLTYFQNEAQLEKSRLLSDRFSAERPKGSFSTLEIQRTEQGDSAMYLCASSPKGVRQGIDGYTFGSGTRLTVV.

This chain uses TRBV19 with TRBJ2-1; possibly TRBD2 for D (7 bases). The germline V gene encodes CDR1 LNHDA and CDR2 SQIVND (reference sequence). Trimming shortened V by 5 bases and J by 7 bases, and 21 bases separated the two germline ends. This CDR3 is 16 amino acids long. The CDR3 DNA follows: TGTGCCAGTAGTGCGAGGGGGGGGGCCGAGAGAAATGAGCAGTTCTTC. It encodes CASSARGGAERNEQFF.

CDR3 DNA: TGTGCCAGCAGCCTGCAGGGAAACTCCTACGAGCAGTACTTC. It codes for CASSLQGNSYEQYF. The chain couples TRBV14 to TRBJ2-7, with D perhaps matching TRBD1 (5 bases). Trimming took 4 bases from V and 0 from J, leaving 10 bases between them. Per germline, CDR1 SGHDN and CDR2 FVKESK. The CDR3 spans 14 residues.

The V call is TRBV6-4, the J call TRBJ2-1; 13 nucleotides line up with TRBD2. Trimming took 9 bases from V and 8 from J; bases not matched to a gene: 7. CDR3 size: 14 residues. Germline lookup yields CDR1 MRHNA and CDR2 SNTAGT. The CDR3 sequence is CARSTSGRIDEQFF. CDR3 DNA sequence: TGTGCCAGATCGACTAGCGGGAGGATCGATGAGCAGTTCTTC.

V gene TRBV10-2 combines with J gene TRBJ1-2; 9 nucleotides line up with TRBD1. The germline CDR1 and CDR2 sequences are WSHSY and SAAADI. CDR3 length: 16 residues. The junction had 6 bases not matched to a gene; V was cut back by 0 bases and J by 4 bases. The DNA of the CDR3 is TGCGCCAGCAGTGAGTCGATGACAGGGGGGCTCTATGGCTACACCTTC. It is translated as CASSESMTGGLYGYTF.

This chain uses TRBV5-4 with TRBJ2-3, with D possibly TRBD1 on 5 matching bases. The CDR3 length is 15 residues. The germline V gene has CDR1 SGHNT and CDR2 YYREEE (reference sequence). The V and J ends lost 0 bases and 2 bases respectively, with 10 bases between them. CDR3 amino acids: CASSLEGAHTDTQYF. As DNA, the CDR3 is TGTGCCAGCAGCTTGGAAGGGGCCCACACAGATACGCAGTATTTT.

The chain couples TRBV4-1 to TRBJ2-5; D is possibly TRBD1 (5 bases). The CDR3 contains 15 residues. Trimming took 1 base from V and 1 from J, leaving 10 bases between them. Germline V gene lookup returns CDR1 MGHRA and CDR2 YSYEKL. This CDR3 reads CASSQVAGPQETQYF. The CDR3 region has the DNA TGCGCCAGCAGCCAAGTCGCAGGGCCCCAAGAGACCCAGTACTTC.

V gene TRBV7-2 combines with J gene TRBJ2-7; no definite D call. The CDR3 totals 11 residues. V was pared by 3 bases and J by 4 bases, with 4 bases between. Germline lookup yields CDR1 SGHTA and CDR2 FQGNSA. CDR3 sequence reads: CASSFHYEQYF. The CDR3 DNA reads as TGTGCCAGCAGCTTCCATTACGAGCAGTACTTC. The full variable domain, with the rest looked up from reference TRBV7-2 and TRBJ2-7, is GAGVSQSPSNKVTEKGKDVELRCDPISGHTALYWYRQSLGQGLEFLIYFQGNSAPDKSGLPSDRFSAERTGGSVSTLTIQRTQQEDSAVYLCASSFHYEQYFGPGTRLTVT.

This clone was detected only once. The chain joins TRBV7-2 to TRBJ2-3; 9 bases are shared with TRBD2. V lost 7 bases, J lost 5 bases, and 7 bases stayed unmatched. The germline V gene encodes CDR1 SGHTA and CDR2 FQGNSA. CDR3 length: 14 residues. CDR3 protein: CASKRGGAIDTQYF. The DNA for the CDR3 is TGTGCCAGCAAGCGCGGGGGGGCCATAGATACGCAGTATTTT.

The chain recombines TRBV28 with TRBJ1-6; 8 bases fit TRBD1. CDR1 and CDR2 (germline): MDHEN, SYDVKM. This CDR3 comprises 17 residues. V gave up 5 bases and J gave up 7 bases; unmatched junction bases: 13. DNA of the CDR3: TGTGCCAGCAGTCCCCGGACAGGGAAAGATTGGAATTCACCCCTCCACTTT. Protein sequence: CASSPRTGKDWNSPLHF.

The rearrangement joins TRBV5-1 to TRBJ1-2, with 8 bases identical to TRBD1. V was clipped by 3 bases and J by 8 bases; unmatched bases: 15. CDR1 SGHRS and CDR2 YFSETQ come from the germline V gene. The CDR3 is made up of 16 amino acids. In DNA form, the CDR3 reads TGCGCCAGCAGCTCCGCCCGACAGGGGCCATTCGGAGGCTACACCTTC. Its protein product is CASSSARQGPFGGYTF.

V gene TRBV5-1 combines with J gene TRBJ2-1; the match to TRBD2 covers 7 bases. The CDR3 length is 16 residues. V was pared by 2 bases and J by 1 base, with 6 bases of the junction left unmatched. Germline V gene lookup returns CDR1 SGHRS and CDR2 YFSETQ. CDR3 region: CASSFRREMSYNEQFF. DNA of the CDR3: TGCGCCAGCAGCTTTAGGCGGGAGATGTCCTACAATGAGCAGTTCTTC. The variable domain in full, with the rest retrieved from reference TRBV5-1 and TRBJ2-1, is KAGVTQTPRYLIKTRGQQVTLSCSPISGHRSVSWYQQTPGQGLQFLFEYFSETQRNKGNFPGRFSGRQFSNSRSEMNVSTLELGDSALYLCASSFRREMSYNEQFFGPGTRLTVL.

This chain uses TRBV28 with TRBJ2-7; D is perhaps TRBD2 (5 bases). V lost 5 bases and J lost 4, with 21 bases in between. The germline V gene encodes CDR1 MDHEN and CDR2 SYDVKM. The CDR3 runs 16 residues. The CDR3 is CASSVARDLIRYEQYF. CDR3 nucleotide sequence: TGTGCCAGCAGTGTGGCCCGGGATCTTATTAGATACGAGCAGTACTTC.

Comment on this clone: The sample carries other DNA sequences with the same CDR3. The chain is built from TRBV5-4 and TRBJ1-2, with TRBD1 matching over 9 bases. The germline gives CDR1 SGHNT, CDR2 YYREEE (reference sequence). This CDR3 has 13 amino acids. V lost 3 bases and J lost 4; bases outside the gene matches: 1. The CDR3 loop reads CASSSTGGYGYTF. The CDR3 DNA reads TGTGCCAGCAGCTCGACAGGGGGCTATGGCTACACCTTC.

This sequence joins TRBV10-1 and TRBJ2-7; D perhaps matches TRBD1 (5 bases). The CDR3 covers 12 residues. Trimming left V 0 bases short and J 6 bases short, with 6 bases between. Germline lookup yields CDR1 WNHNN and CDR2 SYGVQD (reference sequence). CDR3 sequence: CASSESRGEQYF. CDR3 in DNA: TGCGCCAGCAGTGAGTCAAGGGGCGAGCAGTACTTC.

The chain is built from TRBV14 and TRBJ2-1; TRBD2 aligns across 8 bases. The trim removed 4 bases at V and 5 bases at J, leaving 7 bases unmatched. The CDR3 spans 15 residues. Per germline, CDR1 SGHDN and CDR2 FVKESK. The CDR3 reads CASSPLAGGDNEQFF. Written as DNA, the CDR3 is TGTGCCAGCAGCCCACTAGCCGGGGGGGACAATGAGCAGTTCTTC. Full variable domain (rest looked up from reference TRBV14 and TRBJ2-1): EAGVTQFPSHSVIEKGQTVTLRCDPISGHDNLYWYRRVMGKEIKFLLHFVKESKQDESGMPNNRFLAERTGGTYSTLKVQPAELEDSGVYFCASSPLAGGDNEQFFGPGTRLTVL.

This sequence joins TRBV19 and TRBJ2-5; D is perhaps TRBD2 (6 bases). Between the trimmed V and J ends, which lost 6 bases and 2 bases, there was a span of 16 bases. CDR3 length: 15 residues. Germline assignment: CDR1 LNHDA and CDR2 SQIVND (reference sequence). In DNA, the CDR3 is TGTGCCAGTAGCGAGGACTACCGGGGTCAAGAGACCCAGTACTTC. Amino acids: CASSEDYRGQETQYF.

The table lists this clone with a few counts. V is TRBV28 and J is TRBJ1-6, with 8 bases aligning to TRBD1. The CDR3 runs to 17 residues. The germline V gene encodes CDR1 MDHEN and CDR2 SYDVKM. V was clipped by 3 bases and J by 9 bases; unmatched bases: 13. CDR3 protein: CASSFAPGTGVCSPLHF. For the CDR3, the DNA is TGTGCCAGCAGTTTTGCCCCAGGGACAGGAGTTTGTTCACCCCTCCACTTT. Supplemented by reference TRBV28 and TRBJ1-6, the full variable domain reads DVKVTQSSRYLVKRTGEKVFLECVQDMDHENMFWYRQDPGLGLRLIYFSYDVKMKEKGDIPEGYSVSREKKERFSLILESASTNQTSMYLCASSFAPGTGVCSPLHFGNGTRLTVT.

CDR3 in DNA: TGCGCCAGCAGCTTTAACCGCACTGTGGGGCCAGGGGCATCACCCCTCCACTTT. Its protein is CASSFNRTVGPGASPLHF. The chain carries TRBV5-1 and TRBJ1-6; a possible D gene is TRBD1 (6 bases). Germline CDR1 is SGHRS and CDR2 is YFSETQ. The CDR3 spans 18 residues. Trimming cost V 2 bases and J 10 bases, with 25 bases left between them.

The chain combines TRBV2 with TRBJ2-7; a possible D gene is TRBD2 (5 bases). In germline, CDR1 is SNHLY, CDR2 FYNNEI. V was pared by 3 bases and J by 0 bases, with 15 bases between. The CDR3 totals 16 residues. CDR3 sequence: CASSERVALHSYEQYF. The DNA of the CDR3 is TGTGCCAGCAGTGAGAGGGTAGCACTACACTCCTACGAGCAGTACTTC. The full variable domain, its missing parts supplied by reference TRBV2 and TRBJ2-7, is EPEVTQTPSHQVTQMGQEVILRCVPISNHLYFYWYRQILGQKVEFLVSFYNNEISEKSEIFDDQFSVERPDGSNFTLKIRSTKLEDSAMYFCASSERVALHSYEQYFGPGTRLTVT.

This clone appeared a single time. V usage is TRBV5-4 and J usage is TRBJ2-3; D might be TRBD1 (6 bases). This CDR3 contains 14 residues. V lost 0 bases to trimming and J lost 1 base, with 6 bases between them. Germline V gives CDR1 SGHNT, CDR2 YYREEE (reference sequence). The CDR3 region has the DNA TGTGCCAGCAGCTTGGAGGGGGGCACAGATACGCAGTATTTT. It encodes CASSLEGGTDTQYF. Complete variable domain (other parts from reference TRBV5-4 and TRBJ2-3): ETGVTQSPTHLIKTRGQQVTLRCSSQSGHNTVSWYQQALGQGPQFIFQYYREEENGRGNFPPRFSGLQFPNYSSELNVNALELDDSALYLCASSLEGGTDTQYFGPGTRLTVL.

The chain couples TRBV5-1 to TRBJ2-3; weak D call: TRBD2 (6 bases). Germline lookup yields CDR1 SGHRS and CDR2 YFSETQ. V was trimmed by 2 bases and J by 4 bases, leaving 20 bases between them. This CDR3 comprises 17 residues. The DNA for the CDR3 is TGCGCCAGCAGCTTCGGGCGACTAGTTAACGTCCCAGATACGCAGTATTTT. Its translation is CASSFGRLVNVPDTQYF. Full variable domain (remainder filled in from reference TRBV5-1 and TRBJ2-3): KAGVTQTPRYLIKTRGQQVTLSCSPISGHRSVSWYQQTPGQGLQFLFEYFSETQRNKGNFPGRFSGRQFSNSRSEMNVSTLELGDSALYLCASSFGRLVNVPDTQYFGPGTRLTVL.

V and J are TRBV27 and TRBJ1-5; D is perhaps TRBD1 (6 bases). The V end was cut by 1 base, the J end by 5 bases, with 15 bases between. CDR1 is MNHEY, CDR2 SMNVEV, per germline (reference sequence). The CDR3 spans 16 residues. This chain's CDR3 is CASSLCDGTPHQPQHF. DNA of the CDR3: TGTGCCAGCAGTTTATGTGACGGGACACCTCATCAGCCCCAGCATTTT.